These 8 T cell receptor beta chains share one sample of origin, sequenced in a study of beta chain features in type 1 diabetes. General study findings and limits: People with Type 1 diabetes carried modestly yet significantly shorter TCRB CDR3s in all four CD4+ subsets.

These receptors' targets are unknown. Expressed TCRB transcripts were sequenced, since all the RNA that had been isolated was reverse transcribed. This table comes from immunoSEQ multiplex PCR, and its TCRdb copy is limited to in-frame clones, with some not included. Among 85,000 to 110,000 clones listed, roughly 28% were seen once. Sequenced material: central memory CD4+ T cells from blood. The origin of the receptors is a woman younger than 30 with type 1 diabetes.

The chain employs TRBV5-1 and TRBJ1-4; TRBD1 agrees at 7 bases. The V gene end was trimmed by 4 bases and the J gene end by 8 bases; junction bases not matched to a gene: 17. The length of the CDR3 is 17 residues. Germline loops: CDR1 SGHRS, CDR2 YFSETQ. This chain's CDR3 is CASSPTAEGARGEKLFF. CDR3 DNA sequence: TGCGCCAGCAGCCCCACGGCCGAGGGGGCCCGGGGGGAAAAACTGTTTTTT.

The V call is TRBV7-9, the J call TRBJ2-3, with D possibly matching TRBD1 (5 bases). The CDR3 is made up of 16 amino acids. V gave up 5 bases and J gave up 2 bases, with 17 bases separating them. Per the germline V gene, CDR1 is SEHNR and CDR2 is FQNEAQ (reference sequence). The CDR3 reads CASSVGARPDTDTQYF. The CDR3 region has the DNA TGTGCCAGCAGCGTAGGGGCCCGCCCCGACACAGATACGCAGTATTTT.

The sample holds a few counts of this clone. The rearrangement links TRBV7-9 to TRBJ2-1, with TRBD1 as a possible D gene (5 bases). Germline assignment: CDR1 SEHNR and CDR2 FQNEAQ (reference sequence). V was shortened by 0 bases and J by 3 bases, with 12 bases between the two germline ends. CDR3 size: 16 residues. The CDR3 is CASSLASQGGYNEQFF. In DNA form, the CDR3 reads TGTGCCAGCAGCTTAGCGTCCCAGGGTGGCTACAATGAGCAGTTCTTC.

The V gene is TRBV7-8, the J gene TRBJ2-5, with 10 bases matching TRBD2. The V segment lost 4 bases and the J segment 2 bases; nucleotides outside the gene matches: 4. The CDR3 is made up of 15 amino acids. Germline V gene sequence: CDR1 SGHVS, CDR2 FQNEAQ. CDR3 coding DNA: TGTGCCAGCAGCTCCGGACTAGCGGAACAAGAGACCCAGTACTTC. Its translation is CASSSGLAEQETQYF.

The chain combines TRBV6-5 with TRBJ2-2; 7 positions match TRBD2. Germline assignment: CDR1 MNHEY and CDR2 SVGAGI. The CDR3 contains 14 residues. V shed 7 bases, J shed 7 bases, and the junction held 9 bases outside the gene matches. CDR3 sequence reads: CASTNPRGVGELFF. The DNA of the CDR3 is TGTGCCAGCACCAACCCCCGGGGGGTCGGGGAGCTGTTTTTT.

The J gene is TRBJ2-5, the V gene TRBV7-2; 13 bases line up with TRBD2. The CDR3 loop spans 19 amino acids. Germline assignment: CDR1 SGHTA and CDR2 FQGNSA. V lost 2 bases and J lost 5; bases outside the gene matches: 14. DNA for the CDR3: TGTGCCAGCAGCTTATCATGGACTAGCGGGAGCCTAGGGGAGGAGACCCAGTACTTC. As protein: CASSLSWTSGSLGEETQYF.

This clone was picked up a small number of times. The chain links TRBV21-1 to TRBJ2-7; the D call in the table, TRBD1, was not verified against the DNA. TRBV21-1 is a pseudogene. The CDR3 consists of 16 residues. As DNA, the CDR3 is TGTGCCAGCAGCCGTAATTGTCCAGGAAGCTCCTACGAGCAGTACGTC. Its translation is CASSRNCPGSSYEQYV.

In this sample, this clone turned up a few times. The chain combines TRBV14 with TRBJ2-3; TRBD2 matches 8 bases. CDR1 is SGHDN and CDR2 is FVKESK in the germline V gene. V shed 3 bases, J shed 8 bases, and the junction held 10 bases outside the gene matches. The length of the CDR3 is 15 residues. CDR3 residues: CASSHNPGGPSTQYF. DNA for the CDR3: TGTGCCAGCAGCCATAATCCGGGAGGGCCAAGTACGCAGTATTTT.